This T cell receptor (beta chain) was captured by sequencing in a study of a mutant IDH1 vaccine in newly diagnosed glioma. Whole-study context: Onset of vaccination occurred 4-6 weeks following radiotherapy alone, or with temozolomide cycles. Week 35 held visit V12, while week 47 held visit V13. Patients were pretreated with radiotherapy, temozolomide, or both, mostly both.

TCRdb's table, derived via immunoSEQ multiplex PCR, lists solely in-frame clones and lacks some. The sample has tens of thousands of clones; 65% are singletons. Trimming took 4 bases from V and 1 from J, leaving 14 bases between them. CDR3 length: 15 residues. CDR1 ENHRY and CDR2 SYGVKD come from the germline V gene. Time point defined: week 47, end of study. Alongside topical imiquimod, each dose of vaccine comprised 300 ug of mutant IDH1 20-mer peptide. Notes on this clone: Its specificity is not known.

The sample here was peripheral blood mononuclear cells (PBMCs), taken from a glioma patient whose treatment included an IDH1 peptide vaccine. This chain joins TRBV10-3 and TRBJ2-7; D perhaps matches TRBD2 (7 bases). This TCR was recovered from a man aged 35-49 years with glioma. Some clones in this sample may be carry-over from other donors' samples. DNA for the CDR3: TGTGCCATCAGTGGGGGGGGCTCGGGTTCCTACGAGCAGTACTTC. This sequence encodes CAISGGGSGSYEQYF.